This paragraph covers one T cell receptor (beta chain) sequence. Antigen: not known. A junction boundary mismatches the germline segment, possibly from a read error. From 450 to 600 ng total RNA, TCR beta cDNA was generated with a primer in the constant region. The TCR beta library was amplified through three nested multiplex PCR rounds in a modified ARM-PCR procedure. The first two PCR rounds, roughly 9 cycles each, used TRBV1-TRBV30 forward primers and a C-beta reverse primer. TCRdb reprocessed the multiplex PCR reads with MiXCR, giving one entry per CDR3 protein. The sample carries approximately 74,000 distinct CDR3 sequences, roughly two thirds recorded once. Total RNA and DNA came together from 20-30 mg of bulk tissue without cell sorting. By surgical resection, the patients were treated for their primary liver carcinoma. Every single tumor sample held over 75% viable tumor cells. The sample belongs to a study of tumor-infiltrating lymphocytes in primary liver carcinoma.

The CDR3 covers 16 residues. CDR1 and CDR2 (germline): SGHNT, YENEEA. Overall study findings and caveats: Compared with tumor region pairs, tumor-adjacent and tumor-blood pairs overlapped less.

The sequenced sample was liver tumor tissue from sampling region 4. Subset of the sample: tumor region T4, right-lateral pole. The receptor comes from a woman in her sixties with primary liver carcinoma and hepatitis B virus infection. The J gene is TRBJ1-1, the V gene TRBV11-3; D is uncertain. CDR3 in amino acids: CASSLVGEYRNTEASF. The CDR3 bases are TGTGCCAGCAGTTTAGTCGGTGAATACCGGAACACTGAAGCTTCCTTT.